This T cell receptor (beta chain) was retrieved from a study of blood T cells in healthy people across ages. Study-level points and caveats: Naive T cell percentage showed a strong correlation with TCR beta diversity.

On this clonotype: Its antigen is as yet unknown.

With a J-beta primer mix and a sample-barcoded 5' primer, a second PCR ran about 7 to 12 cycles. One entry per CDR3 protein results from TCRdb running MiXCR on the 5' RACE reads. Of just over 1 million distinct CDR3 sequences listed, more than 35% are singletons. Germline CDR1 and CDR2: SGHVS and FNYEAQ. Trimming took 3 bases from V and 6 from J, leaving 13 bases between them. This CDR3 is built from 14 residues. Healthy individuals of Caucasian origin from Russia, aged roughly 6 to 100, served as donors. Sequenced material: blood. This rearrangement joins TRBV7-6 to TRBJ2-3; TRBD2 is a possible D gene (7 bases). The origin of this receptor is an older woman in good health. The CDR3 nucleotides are TGTGCCAGCAGCTTGATAGGGGGAGGGGATACGCAGTATTTT. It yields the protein CASSLIGGGDTQYF.